What follows describes a single TCR beta chain. The record originates from a study of blood T cell repertoires in COVID-19. Study at large: Sources were T cells, B-cell-depleted T cells, or PBMCs; the material itself was cDNA or gDNA.

In germline, CDR1 is MNHEY, CDR2 SVGAGI. The V and J ends lost 7 bases and 4 bases, in that order; junction bases with no gene match: 4. CDR3 length equals 13 residues. In the original processing: Nucleated cell counts were estimated from reference gene primer amplification. Sequencing was performed with immunoSEQ multiplex PCR; in TCRdb, only in-frame clones are kept and a portion is missing. D and trimming come from the DNA, and the V and J calls and clone size come from that table. Among more than 300,000 clones, about 90% were seen once, and the ten largest hold around 3.3%. The rearrangement links TRBV6-5 to TRBJ2-3; 8 bases line up with TRBD1. This sequence was found in a woman aged 18-30 years who had recovered from COVID-19. Sequenced sample: peripheral blood. CDR3 DNA sequence: TGTGCCAGCATGCAGGGGGCTTCAGATACGCAGTATTTT. This codes for CASMQGASDTQYF.